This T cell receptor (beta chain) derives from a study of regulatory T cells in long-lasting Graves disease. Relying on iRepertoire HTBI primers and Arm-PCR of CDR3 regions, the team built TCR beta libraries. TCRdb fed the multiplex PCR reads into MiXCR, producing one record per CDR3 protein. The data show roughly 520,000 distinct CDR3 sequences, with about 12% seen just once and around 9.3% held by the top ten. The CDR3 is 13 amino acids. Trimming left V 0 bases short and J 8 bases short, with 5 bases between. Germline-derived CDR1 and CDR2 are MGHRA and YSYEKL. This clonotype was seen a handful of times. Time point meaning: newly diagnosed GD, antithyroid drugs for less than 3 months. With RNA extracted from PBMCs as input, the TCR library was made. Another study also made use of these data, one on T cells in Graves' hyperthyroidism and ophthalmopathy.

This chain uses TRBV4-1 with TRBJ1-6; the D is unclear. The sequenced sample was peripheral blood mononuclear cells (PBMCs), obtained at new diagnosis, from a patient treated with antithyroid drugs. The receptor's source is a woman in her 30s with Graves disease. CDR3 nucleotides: TGCGCCAGCAGCCAAGAAATAGATTCACCCCTCCACTTT. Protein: CASSQEIDSPLHF.